This T cell receptor (beta chain) was captured by sequencing in a study of CD8 T cells in ankylosing spondylitis (TCRdb year 2017). For context, the study as a whole: T cell receptor beta repertoires were profiled in healthy donors and ankylosing spondylitis patients so that disease-linked TCR variants could be found. The full study cohort was made up of 25 ankylosing spondylitis patients and approximately 100 healthy donors. Peripheral blood samples were taken, and synovial fluid was additionally collected from ankylosing spondylitis patients. What the authors observed across the whole study: A CD8+ phenotype was shown by the disease-linked clones, which were found at relatively low frequencies in peripheral blood. A TCR beta motif made up of several highly homologous amino acid variants appeared to be characteristic of blood from ankylosing spondylitis patients. Some TCR beta motif variants had previously been reported in synovial fluid and blood of reactive arthritis patients, which suggested common disease-initiation mechanisms. Significant enrichment of the disease-linked clones was reported in matched synovial fluid samples from ankylosing spondylitis patients.

About this clonotype: Its recognized antigen is unknown. Qualities for individual bases were not recorded, and no much larger clone is one base off.

Data came from an Illumina HiSeq 2500. Quantitative 5'-RACE with molecular barcodes was the method used to prepare the TCR beta libraries. In the source study's methods: To identify disease-linked TCR variants, a new computational method was used, one built on a probabilistic model of VDJ rearrangement. TCRdb cleaned the public reads at Q25 with fastp, built clones with MiXCR and kept in-frame beta chains. CDR3 protein sequences are deduplicated, and each keeps its most common genes and DNA. In this record, the V and J calls reflect TCRdb's handling and not the investigators' own analysis. The sample includes about 450,000 distinct CDR3 sequences, with roughly 27% observed a single time. The biggest ten clones account for 0.89% of the sample. The CDR3 holds 13 amino acids from the cysteine to the phenylalanine. The DNA shown is the 39-base CDR3, in frame from base 1. CDR1 and CDR2, looked up from the germline V gene, are KGHSH and LQKENI. A distance of 9 bases separates the germline ends of V and J, which lose 3 bases and 3 bases respectively.

The sequenced material came from blood, either unsorted or a sorted T cell fraction (not recorded which). The chain employs TRBV18 and TRBJ2-7; the D gene assignment is ambiguous. The TCR was taken from a male donor with ankylosing spondylitis. The nucleotides read TGTGCCAGCTCACCGAGTCAGAACTACGAGCAGTACTTC. Its protein reads: CASSPSQNYEQYF.